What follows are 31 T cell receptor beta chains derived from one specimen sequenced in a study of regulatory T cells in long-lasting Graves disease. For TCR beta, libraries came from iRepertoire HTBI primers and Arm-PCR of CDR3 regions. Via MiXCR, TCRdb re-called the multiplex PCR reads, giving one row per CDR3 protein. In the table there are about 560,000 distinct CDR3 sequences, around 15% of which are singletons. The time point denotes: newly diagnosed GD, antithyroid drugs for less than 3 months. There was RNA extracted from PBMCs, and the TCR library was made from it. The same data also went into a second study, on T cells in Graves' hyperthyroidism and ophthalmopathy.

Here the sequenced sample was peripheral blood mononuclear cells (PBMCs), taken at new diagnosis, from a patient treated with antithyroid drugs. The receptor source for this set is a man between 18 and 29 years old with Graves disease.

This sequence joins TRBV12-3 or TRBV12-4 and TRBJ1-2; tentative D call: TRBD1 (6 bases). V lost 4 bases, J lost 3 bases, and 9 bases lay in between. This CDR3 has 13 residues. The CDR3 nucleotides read TGTGCCAGCAGTTACAGGGTGTACTATGGCTACACCTTC. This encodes CASSYRVYYGYTF.

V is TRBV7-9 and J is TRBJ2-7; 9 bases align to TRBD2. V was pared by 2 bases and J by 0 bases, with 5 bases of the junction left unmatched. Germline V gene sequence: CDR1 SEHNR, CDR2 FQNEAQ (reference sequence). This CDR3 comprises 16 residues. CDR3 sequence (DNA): TGTGCCAGCAGCTTATACTCTAGCGGGACCTCCTACGAGCAGTACTTC. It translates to CASSLYSSGTSYEQYF.

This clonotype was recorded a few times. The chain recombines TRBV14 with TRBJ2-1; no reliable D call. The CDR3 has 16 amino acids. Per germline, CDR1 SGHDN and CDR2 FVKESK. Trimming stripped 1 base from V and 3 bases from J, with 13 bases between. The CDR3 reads CASSQVGHSLYNEQFF. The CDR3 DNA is TGTGCCAGCAGCCAAGTAGGCCATAGCCTCTACAATGAGCAGTTCTTC.

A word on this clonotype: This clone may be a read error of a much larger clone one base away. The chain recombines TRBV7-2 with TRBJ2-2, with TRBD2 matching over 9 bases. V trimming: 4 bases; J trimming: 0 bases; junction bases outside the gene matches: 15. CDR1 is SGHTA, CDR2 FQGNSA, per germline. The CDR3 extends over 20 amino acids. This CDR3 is CASSSIVASGRYANTGELFF. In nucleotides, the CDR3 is TGTGCCAGCAGCTCTATAGTGGCCAGCGGGAGGTACGCGAACACCGGGGAGCTGTTTTTT.

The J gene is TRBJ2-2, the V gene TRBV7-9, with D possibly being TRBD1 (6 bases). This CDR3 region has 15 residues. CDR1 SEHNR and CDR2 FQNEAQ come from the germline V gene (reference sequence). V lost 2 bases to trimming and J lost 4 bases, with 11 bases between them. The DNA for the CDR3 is TGTGCCAGCAGCTTAATGGGGGCGGGCACCGGGGAGCTGTTTTTT. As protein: CASSLMGAGTGELFF.

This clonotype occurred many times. CDR3 bases: TGTGCCAGCAGCTCCGGGAGAGCGGGAGGGTACCAAGAGACCCAGTACTTC. Translating it yields CASSSGRAGGYQETQYF. This sequence joins TRBV5-4 and TRBJ2-5, with 10 bases matching TRBD2. Germline-derived CDR1 and CDR2 are SGHNT and YYREEE (reference sequence). The CDR3 totals 17 residues. Trimming took 3 bases from V and 0 from J; bases not matched to a gene: 8.

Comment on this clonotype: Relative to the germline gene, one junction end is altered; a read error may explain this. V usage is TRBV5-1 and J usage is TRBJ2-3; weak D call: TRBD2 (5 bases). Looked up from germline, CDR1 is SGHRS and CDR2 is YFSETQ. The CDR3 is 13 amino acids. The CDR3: CANSPGGTDTQYF. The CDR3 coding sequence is TGCGCCAACAGCCCCGGGGGCACAGATACGCAGTATTTT.

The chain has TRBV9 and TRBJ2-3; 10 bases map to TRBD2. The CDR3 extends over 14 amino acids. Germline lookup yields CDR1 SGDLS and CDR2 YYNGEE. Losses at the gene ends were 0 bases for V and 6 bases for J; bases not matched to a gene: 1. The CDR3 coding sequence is TGTGCCAGCAGCGTAGATAGCGGGAGGGATACGCAGTATTTT. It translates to CASSVDSGRDTQYF.

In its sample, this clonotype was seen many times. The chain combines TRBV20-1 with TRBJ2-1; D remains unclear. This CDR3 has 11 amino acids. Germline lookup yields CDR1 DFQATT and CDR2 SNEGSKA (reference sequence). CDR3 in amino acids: CRPASYNEQFF. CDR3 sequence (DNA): TGCAGGCCAGCCTCCTACAATGAGCAGTTCTTC.

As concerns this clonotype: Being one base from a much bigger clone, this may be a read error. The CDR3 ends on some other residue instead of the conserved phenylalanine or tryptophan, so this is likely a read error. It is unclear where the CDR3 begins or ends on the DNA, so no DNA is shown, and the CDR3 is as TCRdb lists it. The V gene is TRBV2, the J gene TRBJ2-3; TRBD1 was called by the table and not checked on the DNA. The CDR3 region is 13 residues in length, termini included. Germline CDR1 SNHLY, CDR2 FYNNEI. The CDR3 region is CASTGQASYEQYS.

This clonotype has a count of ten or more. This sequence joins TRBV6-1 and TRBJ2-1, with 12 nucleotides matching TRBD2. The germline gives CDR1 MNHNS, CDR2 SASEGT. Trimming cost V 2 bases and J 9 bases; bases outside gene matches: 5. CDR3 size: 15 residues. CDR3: CASSEMWTSGIEQFF. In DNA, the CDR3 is TGTGCCAGCAGTGAAATGTGGACTAGCGGGATTGAGCAGTTCTTC.

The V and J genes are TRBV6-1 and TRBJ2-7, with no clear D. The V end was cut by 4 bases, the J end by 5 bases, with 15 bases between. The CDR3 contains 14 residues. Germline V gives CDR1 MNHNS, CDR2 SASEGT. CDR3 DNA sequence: TGTGCCAGCAGTGTGCAGAAGCTGATGAACGAGCAGTACTTC. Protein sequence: CASSVQKLMNEQYF.

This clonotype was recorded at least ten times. CDR3 region: CASSLSASGDTYNEQFF. DNA of the CDR3: TGTGCCAGCAGTTTATCGGCTAGCGGGGACACCTACAATGAGCAGTTCTTC. V gene TRBV28 combines with J gene TRBJ2-1; TRBD2 matches at 9 bases. Trimming cost V 1 base and J 2 bases; bases outside gene matches: 6. This CDR3 region has 17 residues. Germline values: CDR1 MDHEN, CDR2 SYDVKM.

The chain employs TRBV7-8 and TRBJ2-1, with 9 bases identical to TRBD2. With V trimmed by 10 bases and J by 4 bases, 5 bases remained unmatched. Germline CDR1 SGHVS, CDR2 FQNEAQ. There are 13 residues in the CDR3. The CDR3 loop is CATRLAEYNEQFF. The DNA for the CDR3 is TGTGCCACCAGACTAGCGGAATACAATGAGCAGTTCTTC.

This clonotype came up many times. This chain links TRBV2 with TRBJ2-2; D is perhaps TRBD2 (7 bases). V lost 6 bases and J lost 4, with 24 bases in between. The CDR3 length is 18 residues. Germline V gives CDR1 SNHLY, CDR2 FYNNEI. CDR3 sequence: CASSGPEKGGLVTGELFF. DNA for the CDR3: TGTGCCAGCAGCGGACCCGAGAAGGGGGGGCTGGTCACCGGGGAGCTGTTTTTT.

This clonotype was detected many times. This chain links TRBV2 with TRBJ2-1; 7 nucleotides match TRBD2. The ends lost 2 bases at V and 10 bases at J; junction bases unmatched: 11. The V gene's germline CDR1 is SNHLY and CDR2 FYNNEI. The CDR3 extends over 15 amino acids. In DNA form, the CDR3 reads TGTGCCAGCAGTGAAATGTTTGGCGGGAGTCGCGAGCAGTTCTTC. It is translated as CASSEMFGGSREQFF.

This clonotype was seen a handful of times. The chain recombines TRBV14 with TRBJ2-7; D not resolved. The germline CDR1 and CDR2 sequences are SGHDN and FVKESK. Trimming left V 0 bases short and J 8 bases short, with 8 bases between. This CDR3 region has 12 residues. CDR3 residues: CASSQDLIKQYF. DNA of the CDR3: TGTGCCAGCAGCCAAGACCTTATCAAGCAGTACTTC.

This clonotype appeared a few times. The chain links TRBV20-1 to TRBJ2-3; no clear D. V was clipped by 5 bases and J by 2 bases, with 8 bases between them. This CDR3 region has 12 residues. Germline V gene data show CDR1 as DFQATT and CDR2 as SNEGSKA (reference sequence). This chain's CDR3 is CSAPDNTDTQYF. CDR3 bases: TGCAGTGCTCCCGATAACACAGATACGCAGTATTTT.

CDR3 sequence: CASSVDQLHNEQFF. The CDR3 coding sequence is TGTGCCAGCAGCGTAGATCAGTTGCACAATGAGCAGTTCTTC. The chain links TRBV9 to TRBJ2-1; D is unresolved. V was pared by 0 bases and J by 5 bases, with 9 bases between. The CDR3 is 14 amino acids. Germline CDR1 SGDLS, CDR2 YYNGEE.

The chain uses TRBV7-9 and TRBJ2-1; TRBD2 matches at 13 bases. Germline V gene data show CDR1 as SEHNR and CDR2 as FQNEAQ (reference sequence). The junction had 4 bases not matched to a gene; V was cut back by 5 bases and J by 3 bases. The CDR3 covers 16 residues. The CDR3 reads CASSAGLAGVYNEQFF. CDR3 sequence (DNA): TGTGCCAGCAGCGCCGGACTAGCGGGGGTCTACAATGAGCAGTTCTTC.

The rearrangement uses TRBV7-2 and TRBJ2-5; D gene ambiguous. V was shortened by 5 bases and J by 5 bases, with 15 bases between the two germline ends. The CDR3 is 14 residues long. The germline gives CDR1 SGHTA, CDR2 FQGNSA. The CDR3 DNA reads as TGTGCCAGCAGCCCCGCTCCAGGTGGGGAGACCCAGTACTTC. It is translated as CASSPAPGGETQYF.

CDR3: CASSQEGDGGGSYEQYF. The DNA for the CDR3 is TGCGCCAGCAGCCAAGAGGGGGATGGCGGGGGTTCCTACGAGCAGTACTTC. The chain joins TRBV4-1 to TRBJ2-7; the match to TRBD2 covers 7 bases. Germline V gene lookup returns CDR1 MGHRA and CDR2 YSYEKL. This CDR3 region has 17 residues. J gave up 1 base and V 0 bases, and 9 bases lay outside the gene matches.

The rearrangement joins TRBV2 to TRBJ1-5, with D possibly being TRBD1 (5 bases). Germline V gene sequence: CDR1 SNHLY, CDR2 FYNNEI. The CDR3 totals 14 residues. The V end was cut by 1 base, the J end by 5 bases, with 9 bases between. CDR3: CASSEDRIYQPQHF. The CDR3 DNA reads TGTGCCAGCAGTGAAGACAGGATCTATCAGCCCCAGCATTTT.

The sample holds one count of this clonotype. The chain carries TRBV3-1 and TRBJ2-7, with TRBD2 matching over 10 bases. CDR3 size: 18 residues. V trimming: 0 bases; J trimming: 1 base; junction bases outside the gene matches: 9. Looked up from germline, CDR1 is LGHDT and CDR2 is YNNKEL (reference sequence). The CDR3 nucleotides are TGTGCCAGCAGCCAAGATCTTCCGACTAGCGGGTTATCCTACGAGCAGTACTTC. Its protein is CASSQDLPTSGLSYEQYF.

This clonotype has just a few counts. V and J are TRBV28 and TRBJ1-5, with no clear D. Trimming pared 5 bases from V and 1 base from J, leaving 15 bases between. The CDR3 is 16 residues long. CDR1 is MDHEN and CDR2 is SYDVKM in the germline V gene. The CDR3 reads CASSRATVGSNQPQHF. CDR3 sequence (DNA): TGTGCCAGCAGTAGGGCGACGGTCGGAAGCAATCAGCCCCAGCATTTT.

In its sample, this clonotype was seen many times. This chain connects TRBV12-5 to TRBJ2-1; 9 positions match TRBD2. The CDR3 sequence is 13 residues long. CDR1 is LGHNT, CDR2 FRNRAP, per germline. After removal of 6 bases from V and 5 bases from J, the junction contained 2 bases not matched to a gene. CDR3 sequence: CASGASGNNEQFF. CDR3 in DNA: TGTGCTAGTGGGGCTAGCGGGAACAATGAGCAGTTCTTC.

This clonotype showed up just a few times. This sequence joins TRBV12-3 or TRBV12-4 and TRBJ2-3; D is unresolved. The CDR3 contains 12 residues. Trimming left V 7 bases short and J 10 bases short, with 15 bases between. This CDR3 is CASTLGIRAQYF. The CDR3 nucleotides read TGTGCCAGCACCCTGGGAATCCGGGCGCAGTATTTT.

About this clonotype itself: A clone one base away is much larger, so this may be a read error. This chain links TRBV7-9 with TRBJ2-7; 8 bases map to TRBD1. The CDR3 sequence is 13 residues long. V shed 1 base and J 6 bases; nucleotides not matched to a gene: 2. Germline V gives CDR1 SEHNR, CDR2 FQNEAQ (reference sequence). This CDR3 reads CASSLGTGPEQYF. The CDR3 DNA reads TGTGCCAGCAGCTTAGGGACAGGGCCCGAGCAGTACTTC.

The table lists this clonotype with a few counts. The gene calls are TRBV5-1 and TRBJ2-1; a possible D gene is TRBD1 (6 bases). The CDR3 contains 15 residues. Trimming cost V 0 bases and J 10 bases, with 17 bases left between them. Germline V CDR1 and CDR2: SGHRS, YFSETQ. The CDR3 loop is CASSLVGGAALEQFF. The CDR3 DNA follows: TGCGCCAGCAGCTTGGTAGGGGGAGCGGCACTCGAGCAGTTCTTC.

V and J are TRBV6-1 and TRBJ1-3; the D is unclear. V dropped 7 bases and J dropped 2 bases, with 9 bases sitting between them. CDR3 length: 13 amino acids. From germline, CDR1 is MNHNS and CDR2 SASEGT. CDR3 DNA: TGTGCCAGCACCCCCGGTCCTGGAAACACCATATATTTT. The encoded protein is CASTPGPGNTIYF.

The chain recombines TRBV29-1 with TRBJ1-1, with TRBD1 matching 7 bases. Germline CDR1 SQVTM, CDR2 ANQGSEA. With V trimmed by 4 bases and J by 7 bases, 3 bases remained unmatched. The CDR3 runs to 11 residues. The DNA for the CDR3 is TGCAGCGTTGTAGGGGGCGGTGAAGCTTTCTTT. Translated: CSVVGGGEAFF.